The T cell receptor beta chain under discussion was sequenced for a study of CD8 T cells in Susac syndrome. CDR3 length: 16 amino acids. Unmatched junction bases numbered 11, after V lost 5 bases and J lost 10 bases. The germline CDR1 and CDR2 sequences are SGHVS and FQNEAQ. An amount of RNA that ranged from roughly 0.5 to 1 ug was reverse transcribed with random hexamers. TCRdb reprocessed the immunoSEQ multiplex PCR reads via MiXCR and lists one record per CDR3 protein. The table has approximately 260,000 distinct CDR3 sequences, 95% to 97% seen once. Sequencing input: CD4+ T cells from PBMCs. The receptor's source is a human donor with Susac syndrome. This rearrangement joins TRBV7-8 to TRBJ2-1, with TRBD2 matching over 13 bases. Written as DNA, the CDR3 is TGTGCCAGCAGCCGTGGACTAGCGGGAGTATCTGCCGAGCAGTTCTTC. This codes for CASSRGLAGVSAEQFF.